This TCR beta chain was sequenced during a study of T cell changes during pregnancy in multiple sclerosis (dated by TCRdb to the late 2010s). For context, the study as a whole: In women with multiple sclerosis, the researchers looked at how the T cell repertoire shifted as pregnancy progressed.

On this clone itself: It has no known antigen specificity. The sample holds no much larger clone one base away, and base qualities are not on file.

CDR1 and CDR2 were assigned from the germline V gene (reference sequence) as MNHNY and SVGAGI. The cysteine opens and the phenylalanine closes a CDR3 of 15 amino acids. Only CDR3 DNA remains: 45 bases, in frame from the first base. Trimming removed 4 bases from V and 10 bases from J; the gene matches leave 9 bases unexplained. Library creation used the immunoSEQ multiplex PCR assay. TCRdb holds this immuneACCESS table with in-frame rearrangements only. Some clones are missing; in checked studies, unresolved V genes explain under half, and the rest has no known cause. The sample table lists approximately 50,000 clones, approximately 94% of them with a count of one. The top ten constitute less than 0.35% of the sample.

The rearranged segments are TRBV6-6 and TRBJ1-6, with 8 junctional bases fitting TRBD1. Specimen: CD4+ T cells from peripheral blood mononuclear cells, collected in the third trimester of pregnancy. This TCR was sampled from a female donor with multiple sclerosis, enrolled in a pregnancy study. The CDR3 corresponds to CASSLRTGQLSPLHF. The DNA sequence is as follows: TGTGCCAGCAGTTTAAGGACAGGGCAATTGTCACCCCTCCACTTT.